This TCR beta chain is drawn from a study of cytotoxic CD8 clonotypes in ibrutinib-treated CLL. Study-level background: Median treatment time before response sampling was 12 months, range 6 to 36.

CDR1 and CDR2 (germline): SEHNR, FQNEAQ (reference sequence). The V gene lost 1 base and the J gene lost 5 bases, with 11 bases spanning the gap. The CDR3 is 14 residues long. Repertoires were generated with immunoSEQ multiplex PCR, while TCRdb's copy carries only in-frame clones and drops some. In the table there are about 140,000 clones, more than 75% of which are singletons. This sequence was found in a human donor with chronic lymphocytic leukemia. The specimen comprised PBMCs, sampled after 36 months of ibrutinib treatment. J is TRBJ2-5 and V is TRBV7-9; TRBD1 might be the D (6 bases). As DNA, the CDR3 is TGTGCCAGCAGCTTAGGGCCAGGGGCGGAGACCCAGTACTTC. Protein product: CASSLGPGAETQYF.